Below are 20 T cell receptor beta chains sequenced from a single sample in a study of OX40 agonist ivuxolimab in advanced cancers. Assay: immunoSEQ multiplex PCR; the TCRdb copy retains only in-frame clones and omits some. Among some 35,000 clones listed, about three quarters were seen once. The material sequenced was CD4+ or CD8+ T cells sorted from blood, taken in a trial of the OX40 agonist ivuxolimab. Receptors originate from an adult with an advanced solid tumor such as melanoma, head and neck, liver or kidney cancer.

The gene calls are TRBV5-1 and TRBJ2-7; the D gene is possibly TRBD2 (6 bases). This CDR3 region has 16 residues. Trimming removed 0 bases from V and 0 bases from J, with 13 bases in between. Germline CDR1 SGHRS, CDR2 YFSETQ. CDR3 in amino acids: CASSLGAGSTSYEQYF. CDR3 nucleotide sequence: TGCGCCAGCAGCTTGGGGGCCGGGAGTACCTCCTACGAGCAGTACTTC.

The chain links TRBV11-2 to TRBJ2-1; 7 bases map to TRBD2. V trimming: 4 bases; J trimming: 4 bases; junction bases outside the gene matches: 10. The CDR3 consists of 16 residues. Germline lookup yields CDR1 SGHAT and CDR2 FQNNGV. CDR3 coding DNA: TGTGCCAGCAGCTCCAGGGAGGGGCGGATTTACAATGAGCAGTTCTTC. It yields the protein CASSSREGRIYNEQFF. The full variable domain, completed using reference TRBV11-2 and TRBJ2-1, is EAGVAQSPRYKIIEKRQSVAFWCNPISGHATLYWYQQILGQGPKLLIQFQNNGVVDDSQLPKDRFSAERLKGVDSTLKIQPAKLEDSAVYLCASSSREGRIYNEQFFGPGTRLTVL.

This clone was found once. The rearrangement joins TRBV6-6 to TRBJ1-1, with D possibly TRBD1 on 5 matching bases. V gave up 8 bases and J gave up 1 base, with 11 bases separating them. Germline-derived CDR1 and CDR2 are MNHNY and SVGAGI (reference sequence). There are 13 residues in the CDR3. CDR3 in amino acids: CASLTVANTEAFF. The CDR3 bases are TGTGCCAGCTTGACAGTCGCGAACACTGAAGCTTTCTTT.

V is TRBV5-6 and J is TRBJ2-7; D not certain. The CDR3 contains 12 residues. Germline-derived CDR1 and CDR2 are SGHDT and YYEEEE. Trimming stripped 5 bases from V and 0 bases from J, with 6 bases between. The DNA of the CDR3 is TGTGCCAGCAGGGGCATCTCCTACGAGCAGTACTTC. As protein: CASRGISYEQYF.

The chain is built from TRBV11-2 and TRBJ1-1; D is uncertain. Between the trimmed V and J ends, which lost 1 base and 1 base, there was a span of 16 bases. The CDR3 covers 17 residues. Per germline, CDR1 SGHAT and CDR2 FQNNGV. DNA for the CDR3: TGTGCCAGCAGCTTAGCGGTCACCACACTTTCGAACACTGAAGCTTTCTTT. It specifies CASSLAVTTLSNTEAFF.

The chain employs TRBV5-8 and TRBJ1-2; D gene unclear. The CDR3 has 13 amino acids. Trimming shortened V by 0 bases and J by 7 bases, and 10 bases separated the two germline ends. Per the germline V gene, CDR1 is SGHTS and CDR2 is YDEGEE. The CDR3 DNA reads as TGTGCCAGCAGCTTGGGGGTGCGGTCTGGCTACACCTTC. Amino acid sequence: CASSLGVRSGYTF.

This clone occurred once. This specimen includes other DNA sequences encoding the same CDR3. The chain combines TRBV6-5 with TRBJ2-7; unclear D gene. The germline V and J ends were trimmed by 6 bases and 3 bases, with 6 bases remaining between them. This CDR3 region has 11 residues. CDR1 MNHEY and CDR2 SVGAGI come from the germline V gene. The CDR3 DNA follows: TGTGCCAGCAGCTCCTACTACGAGCAGTACTTC. Translated, it gives CASSSYYEQYF.

This clone was seen just once. The rearrangement joins TRBV30 to TRBJ2-7; weak D call: TRBD1 (6 bases). This CDR3 has 13 amino acids. V was pared by 2 bases and J by 7 bases, with 15 bases between. Germline lookup yields CDR1 GTSNPN and CDR2 SVGIG (reference sequence). This chain's CDR3 is CAWSIRDTGEQYF. As DNA, the CDR3 is TGTGCCTGGAGTATTCGGGACACGGGGGAGCAGTACTTC. Looking up the rest from reference TRBV30 and TRBJ2-7 gives the full variable domain: SQTIHQWPATLVQPVGSPLSLECTVEGTSNPNLYWYRQAAGRGLQLLFYSVGIGQISSEVPQNLSASRPQDRQFILSSKKLLLSDSGFYLCAWSIRDTGEQYFGPGTRLTVT.

V usage is TRBV7-9 and J usage is TRBJ2-1; possibly TRBD2 for D (6 bases). The CDR3 consists of 14 residues. Germline assignment: CDR1 SEHNR and CDR2 FQNEAQ (reference sequence). V lost 4 bases to trimming and J lost 3 bases, with 10 bases between them. DNA for the CDR3: TGTGCCAGCAGCTCCGGGACTCACTACAATGAGCAGTTCTTC. It specifies CASSSGTHYNEQFF.

The chain combines TRBV18 with TRBJ2-7; D remains ambiguous. CDR1 is KGHSH and CDR2 is LQKENI in the germline V gene. The length of the CDR3 is 12 residues. The V end was cut by 6 bases, the J end by 0 bases, with 6 bases between. The CDR3 nucleotides read TGTGCCAGCTCTCCAGTCTCCTACGAGCAGTACTTC. This encodes CASSPVSYEQYF.

J is TRBJ2-5 and V is TRBV2, with D perhaps matching TRBD2 (7 bases). Trimming stripped 0 bases from V and 5 bases from J, with 13 bases between. The germline CDR1 and CDR2 sequences are SNHLY and FYNNEI. This CDR3 has 15 amino acids. The CDR3 sequence: CASSEAGGPGETQYF. CDR3 DNA sequence: TGTGCCAGCAGTGAAGCGGGGGGGCCGGGCGAGACCCAGTACTTC.

For this clone: The identical CDR3 is also encoded by other nucleotide sequences in the sample. V and J are TRBV18 and TRBJ1-5; 11 nucleotides align to TRBD1. Germline V gives CDR1 KGHSH, CDR2 LQKENI. V trimming: 3 bases; J trimming: 5 bases; junction bases outside the gene matches: 0. The CDR3 extends over 14 amino acids. CDR3 DNA sequence: TGTGCCAGCTCACCGGGACAGGGGGATCAGCCCCAGCATTTT. Its protein is CASSPGQGDQPQHF.

V gene TRBV5-5 combines with J gene TRBJ1-5; TRBD1 matches 7 bases. The length of the CDR3 is 14 residues. J gave up 1 base and V 5 bases, and 3 bases lay outside the gene matches. Germline values: CDR1 SGHKS, CDR2 YYEKEE (reference sequence). The CDR3 sequence is CASRETGSNQPQHF. In nucleotides, the CDR3 is TGTGCCAGCAGAGAGACAGGGAGCAATCAGCCCCAGCATTTT.

V and J are TRBV7-9 and TRBJ2-3, with 12 nucleotides matching TRBD2. Trimming at V came to 1 base and at J to 0 bases, leaving 5 bases not matched to a gene. The CDR3 extends over 18 amino acids. Germline V gene lookup returns CDR1 SEHNR and CDR2 FQNEAQ (reference sequence). The CDR3 DNA sequence: TGTGCCAGCAGCTTAGGGACTAGCGGGATTCCTAGCACAGATACGCAGTATTTT. It yields the protein CASSLGTSGIPSTDTQYF.

J is TRBJ2-7 and V is TRBV27; D gene uncertain. The germline CDR1 and CDR2 sequences are MNHEY and SMNVEV (reference sequence). V was trimmed by 6 bases and J by 6 bases, leaving 9 bases between them. The CDR3 is 11 amino acids. The CDR3 is CASSQKAEQYF. As DNA, the CDR3 is TGTGCCAGCAGCCAGAAAGCCGAGCAGTACTTC.

This clone appeared a single time. The V call is TRBV7-2, the J call TRBJ2-7; D assignment may be TRBD1 or TRBD2 (5 bases each). V dropped 2 bases and J dropped 2 bases, with 10 bases sitting between them. Germline V gene lookup returns CDR1 SGHTA and CDR2 FQGNSA. The CDR3 consists of 14 residues. In DNA form, the CDR3 reads TGTGCCAGCAGCTTAATCCGGGGACCCTACGAGCAGTACTTC. Amino acids: CASSLIRGPYEQYF.

The table lists this clone with a few counts. CDR3 in amino acids: CASSVLAIAGGDTGELFF. CDR3 coding DNA: TGTGCCAGCAGCGTCCTCGCGATAGCGGGAGGGGACACCGGGGAGCTGTTTTTT. This chain connects TRBV9 to TRBJ2-2; 11 nucleotides line up with TRBD2. CDR1 and CDR2 (germline): SGDLS, YYNGEE. This CDR3 comprises 18 residues. V was clipped by 2 bases and J by 3 bases; unmatched bases: 9.

The CDR3 here is CASSQDASGSMYEQYF. CDR3 nucleotide sequence: TGCGCCAGCAGCCAAGATGCCAGCGGGAGTATGTACGAGCAGTACTTC. The chain has TRBV4-1 and TRBJ2-7; 8 bases line up with TRBD2. This CDR3 is built from 16 residues. The germline gives CDR1 MGHRA, CDR2 YSYEKL. V lost 0 bases and J lost 4; bases outside the gene matches: 8.

The gene calls are TRBV7-9 and TRBJ1-2, with D possibly matching TRBD1 (5 bases). Germline CDR1 and CDR2: SEHNR and FQNEAQ (reference sequence). The V end lost 2 bases, the J end lost 2 bases, and 18 bases lay between the germline ends. This CDR3 spans 17 amino acids. CDR3 loop: CASSLQGPWQLNYGYTF. In DNA, the CDR3 is TGTGCCAGCAGCTTACAGGGACCGTGGCAGCTGAACTATGGCTACACCTTC.

The gene calls are TRBV5-4 and TRBJ2-3, with D maybe TRBD2 (6 bases). The CDR3 has 16 amino acids. Trimming removed 0 bases at V and 7 bases at J, with 18 bases between. Germline V gene lookup returns CDR1 SGHNT and CDR2 YYREEE (reference sequence). The CDR3 region is CASSLGSGLGSNTQYF. The CDR3 coding sequence is TGTGCCAGCAGCTTGGGTTCGGGACTGGGCTCCAATACGCAGTATTTT.